This T cell receptor (beta chain) was obtained from a study of blood T cell repertoires in COVID-19. The CDR3 runs to 13 residues. V shed 3 bases, J shed 5 bases, and the junction held 5 bases outside the gene matches. Germline-derived CDR1 and CDR2 are GTSNPN and SVGIG (reference sequence). Measured with immunoSEQ multiplex PCR; TCRdb has only the in-frame clones, and not every one. Among 150,000 to 200,000 clones listed, more than 75% were seen once. Sequences were obtained from peripheral blood. The sequence was collected from a man younger than 35 with acute or convalescent COVID-19. The J gene is TRBJ1-1, the V gene TRBV30; 8 bases align to TRBD1. The CDR3 region has the DNA TGTGCCTGGAGCCATGGACAGGGAACTGAAGCTTTCTTT. Amino acids: CAWSHGQGTEAFF.